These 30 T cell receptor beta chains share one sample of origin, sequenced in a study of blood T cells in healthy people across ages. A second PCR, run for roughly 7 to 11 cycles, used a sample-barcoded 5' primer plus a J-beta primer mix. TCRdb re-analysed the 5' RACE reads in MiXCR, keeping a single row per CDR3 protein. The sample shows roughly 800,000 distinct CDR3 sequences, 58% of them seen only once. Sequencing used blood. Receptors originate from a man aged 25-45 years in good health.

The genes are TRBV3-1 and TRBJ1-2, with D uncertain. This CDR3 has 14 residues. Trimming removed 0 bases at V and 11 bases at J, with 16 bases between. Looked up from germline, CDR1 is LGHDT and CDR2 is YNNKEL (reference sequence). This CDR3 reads CASSQDLGPTKYTF. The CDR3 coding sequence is TGTGCCAGCAGCCAAGATCTAGGCCCCACCAAATACACCTTC.

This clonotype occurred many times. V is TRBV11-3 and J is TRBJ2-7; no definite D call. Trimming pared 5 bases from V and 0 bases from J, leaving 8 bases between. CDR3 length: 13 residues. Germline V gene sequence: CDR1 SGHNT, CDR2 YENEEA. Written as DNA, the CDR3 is TGTGCCAGCAGCCCTGAGAGCTCCTACGAGCAGTACTTC. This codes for CASSPESSYEQYF. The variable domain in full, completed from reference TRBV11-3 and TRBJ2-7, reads EAGVVQSPRYKIIEKKQPVAFWCNPISGHNTLYWYLQNLGQGPELLIRYENEEAVDDSQLPKDRFSAERLKGVDSTLKIQPAELGDSAVYLCASSPESSYEQYFGPGTRLTVT.

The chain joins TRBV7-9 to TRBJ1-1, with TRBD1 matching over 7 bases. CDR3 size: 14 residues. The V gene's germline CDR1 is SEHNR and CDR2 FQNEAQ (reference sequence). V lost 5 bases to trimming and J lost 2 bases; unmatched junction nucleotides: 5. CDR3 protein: CASSQWTGNTEAFF. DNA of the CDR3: TGTGCCAGCAGCCAATGGACAGGAAACACTGAAGCTTTCTTT. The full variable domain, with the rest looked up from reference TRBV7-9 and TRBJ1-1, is DTGVSQNPRHKITKRGQNVTFRCDPISEHNRLYWYRQTLGQGPEFLTYFQNEAQLEKSRLLSDRFSAERPKGSFSTLEIQRTEQGDSAMYLCASSQWTGNTEAFFGQGTRLTVV.

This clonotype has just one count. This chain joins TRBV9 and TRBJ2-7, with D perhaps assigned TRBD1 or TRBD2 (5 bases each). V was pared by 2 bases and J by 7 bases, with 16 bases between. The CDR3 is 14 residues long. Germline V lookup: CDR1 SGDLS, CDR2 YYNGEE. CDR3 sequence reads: CASSVDRWGGEQYF. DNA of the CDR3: TGTGCCAGCAGCGTGGATAGGTGGGGCGGGGAGCAGTACTTC.

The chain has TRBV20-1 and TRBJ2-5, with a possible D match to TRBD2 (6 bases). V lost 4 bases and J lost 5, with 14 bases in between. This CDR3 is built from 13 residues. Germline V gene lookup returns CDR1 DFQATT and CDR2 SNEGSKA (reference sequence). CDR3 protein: CSATSGLSETQYF. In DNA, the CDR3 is TGCAGTGCTACCTCGGGACTTTCGGAGACCCAGTACTTC.

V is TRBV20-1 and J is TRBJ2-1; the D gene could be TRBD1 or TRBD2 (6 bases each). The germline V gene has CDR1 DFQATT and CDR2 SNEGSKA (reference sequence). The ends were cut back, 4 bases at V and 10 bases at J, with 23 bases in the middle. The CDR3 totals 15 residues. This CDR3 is CSANGGGGVVWEQFF. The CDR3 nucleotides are TGCAGTGCTAACGGGGGCGGAGGGGTGGTATGGGAGCAGTTCTTC.

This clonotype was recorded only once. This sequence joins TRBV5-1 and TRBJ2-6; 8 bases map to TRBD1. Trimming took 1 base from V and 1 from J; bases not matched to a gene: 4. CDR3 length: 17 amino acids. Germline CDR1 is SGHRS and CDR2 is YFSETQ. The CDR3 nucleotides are TGCGCCAGCAGCTTGACCCGGACAGGGTCTGGGGCCAACGTCCTGACTTTC. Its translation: CASSLTRTGSGANVLTF.

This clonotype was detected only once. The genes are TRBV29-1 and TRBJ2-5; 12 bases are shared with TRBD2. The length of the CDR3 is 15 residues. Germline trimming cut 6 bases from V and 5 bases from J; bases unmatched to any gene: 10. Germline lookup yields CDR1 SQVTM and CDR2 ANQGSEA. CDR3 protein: CSVTRLAGEGETQYF. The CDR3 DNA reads TGCAGCGTCACCCGACTAGCGGGAGAAGGGGAGACCCAGTACTTC.

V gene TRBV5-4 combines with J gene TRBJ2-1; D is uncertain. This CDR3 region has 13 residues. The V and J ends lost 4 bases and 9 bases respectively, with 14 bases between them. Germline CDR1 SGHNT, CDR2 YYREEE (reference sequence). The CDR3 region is CASSQPPGGEQFF. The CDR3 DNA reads TGTGCCAGCAGCCAACCCCCCGGCGGTGAGCAGTTCTTC.

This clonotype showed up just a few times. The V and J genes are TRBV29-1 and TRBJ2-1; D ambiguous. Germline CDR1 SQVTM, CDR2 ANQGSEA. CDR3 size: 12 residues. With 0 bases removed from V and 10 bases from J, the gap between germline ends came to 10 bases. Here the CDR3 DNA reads TGCAGCGTTGAAGATCAAGGAAGGGAGCAGTTCTTC. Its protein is CSVEDQGREQFF.

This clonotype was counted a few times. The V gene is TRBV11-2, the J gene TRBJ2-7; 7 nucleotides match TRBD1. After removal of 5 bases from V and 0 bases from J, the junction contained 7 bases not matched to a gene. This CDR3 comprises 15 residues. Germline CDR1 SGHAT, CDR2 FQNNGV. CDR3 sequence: CASSRTGQSSYEQYF. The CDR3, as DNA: TGTGCCAGCAGCCGAACGGGACAGAGCTCCTACGAGCAGTACTTC. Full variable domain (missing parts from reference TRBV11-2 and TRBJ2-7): EAGVAQSPRYKIIEKRQSVAFWCNPISGHATLYWYQQILGQGPKLLIQFQNNGVVDDSQLPKDRFSAERLKGVDSTLKIQPAKLEDSAVYLCASSRTGQSSYEQYFGPGTRLTVT.

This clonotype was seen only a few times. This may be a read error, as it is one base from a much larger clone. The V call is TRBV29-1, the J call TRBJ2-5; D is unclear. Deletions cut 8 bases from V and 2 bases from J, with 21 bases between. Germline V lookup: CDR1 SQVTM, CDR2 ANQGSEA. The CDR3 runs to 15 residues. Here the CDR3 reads CSIPTAVDRQETQYF. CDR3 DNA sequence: TGCAGCATACCGACGGCCGTGGATCGTCAAGAGACCCAGTACTTC.

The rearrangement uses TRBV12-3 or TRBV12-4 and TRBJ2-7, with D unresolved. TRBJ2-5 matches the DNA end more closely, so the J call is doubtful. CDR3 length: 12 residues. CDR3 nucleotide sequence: TGTGCCAGCAGTTTCTCGGCCGAGACCCAGTACTTC. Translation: CASSFSAETQYF.

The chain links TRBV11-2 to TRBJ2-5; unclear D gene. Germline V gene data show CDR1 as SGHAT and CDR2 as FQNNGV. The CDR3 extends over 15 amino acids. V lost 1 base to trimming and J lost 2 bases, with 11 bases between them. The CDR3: CASSLGTADQETQYF. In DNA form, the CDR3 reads TGTGCCAGCAGCTTAGGAACAGCCGATCAAGAGACCCAGTACTTC.

As DNA, the CDR3 is TGCAGCGTTGCGCCCCCGAGACTACTCCAAGAGACCCAGTACTTC. Translated, it gives CSVAPPRLLQETQYF. This chain links TRBV29-1 with TRBJ2-5; D is perhaps TRBD2 (5 bases). This CDR3 is 15 amino acids long. V gave up 4 bases and J gave up 1 base, with 16 bases separating them. Germline loops: CDR1 SQVTM, CDR2 ANQGSEA.

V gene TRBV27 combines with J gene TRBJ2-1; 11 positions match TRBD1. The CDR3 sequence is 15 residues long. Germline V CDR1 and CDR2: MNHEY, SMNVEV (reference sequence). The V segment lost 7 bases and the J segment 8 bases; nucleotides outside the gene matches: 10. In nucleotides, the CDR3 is TGTGCCAGCAATTTTCATTGGACAGGGGGCGATGAGCAGTTCTTC. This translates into CASNFHWTGGDEQFF.

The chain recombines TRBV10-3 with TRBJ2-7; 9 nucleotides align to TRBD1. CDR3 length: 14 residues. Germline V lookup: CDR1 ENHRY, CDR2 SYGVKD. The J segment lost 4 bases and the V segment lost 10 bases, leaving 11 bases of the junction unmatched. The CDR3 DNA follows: TGTGCCAGTGGACCGGGACAGGGACGTTACGAGCAGTACTTC. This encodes CASGPGQGRYEQYF.

In nucleotides, the CDR3 is TGTGCCAGCAGACGGACTAGCGGTAGCACAGATACGCAGTATTTT. This translates into CASRRTSGSTDTQYF. The rearrangement links TRBV7-2 to TRBJ2-3; 10 bases align to TRBD2. The J segment lost 0 bases and the V segment lost 6 bases, leaving 3 bases of the junction unmatched. Germline values: CDR1 SGHTA, CDR2 FQGNSA. The CDR3 loop spans 15 amino acids.

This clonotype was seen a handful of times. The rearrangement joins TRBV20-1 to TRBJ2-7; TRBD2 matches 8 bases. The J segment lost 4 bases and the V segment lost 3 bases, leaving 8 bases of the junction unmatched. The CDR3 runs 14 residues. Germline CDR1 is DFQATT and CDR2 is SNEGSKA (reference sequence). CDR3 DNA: TGCAGTGCTAGGTCAGGGACTAGGGATTACGAGCAGTACTTC. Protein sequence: CSARSGTRDYEQYF.

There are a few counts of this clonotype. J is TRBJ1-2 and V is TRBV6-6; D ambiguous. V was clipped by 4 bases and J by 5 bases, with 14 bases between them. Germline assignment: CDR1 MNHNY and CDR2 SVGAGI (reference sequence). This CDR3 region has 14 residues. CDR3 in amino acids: CASSSRSVGYGYTF. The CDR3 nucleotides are TGTGCCAGCAGTTCCCGGTCGGTAGGGTATGGCTACACCTTC.

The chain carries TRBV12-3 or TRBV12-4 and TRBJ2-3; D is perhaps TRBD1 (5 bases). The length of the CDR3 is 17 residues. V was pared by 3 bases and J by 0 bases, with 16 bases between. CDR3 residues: CASSLGQPRTSTDTQYF. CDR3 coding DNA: TGTGCCAGCAGTTTGGGGCAGCCTCGCACTAGCACAGATACGCAGTATTTT.

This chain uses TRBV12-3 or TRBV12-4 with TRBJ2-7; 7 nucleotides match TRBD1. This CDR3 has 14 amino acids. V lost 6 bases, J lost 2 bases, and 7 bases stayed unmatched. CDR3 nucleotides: TGTGCCAGCAGAGACAACAGGGGCCCCTACGAGCAGTACTTC. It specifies CASRDNRGPYEQYF.

The CDR3 DNA reads TGTGCCAGCAGTTTATGGACAACGAAGGAAAAACTGTTTTTT. Its protein is CASSLWTTKEKLFF. This sequence joins TRBV12-3 or TRBV12-4 and TRBJ1-4; a possible D gene is TRBD1 (5 bases). V dropped 2 bases and J dropped 8 bases, with 12 bases sitting between them. This CDR3 is 14 amino acids long.

For the CDR3, the DNA is TGTGCCAGCAGCTTAGGGGACGGAAACATTCAGTACTTC. Protein sequence: CASSLGDGNIQYF. This chain joins TRBV7-9 and TRBJ2-4, with D perhaps given as TRBD1 or TRBD2 (5 bases each). V was trimmed by 1 base and J by 6 bases, leaving 7 bases between them. Germline V gene lookup returns CDR1 SEHNR and CDR2 FQNEAQ (reference sequence). The CDR3 has 13 residues. Together with reference TRBV7-9 and TRBJ2-4, the CDR3 gives the full variable domain: DTGVSQNPRHKITKRGQNVTFRCDPISEHNRLYWYRQTLGQGPEFLTYFQNEAQLEKSRLLSDRFSAERPKGSFSTLEIQRTEQGDSAMYLCASSLGDGNIQYFGAGTRLSVL.

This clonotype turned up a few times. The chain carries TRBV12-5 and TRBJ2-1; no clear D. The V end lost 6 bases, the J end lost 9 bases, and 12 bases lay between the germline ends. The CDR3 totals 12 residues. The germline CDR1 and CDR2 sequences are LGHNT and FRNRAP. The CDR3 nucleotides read TGTGCTAGTGGCCAAGATATGGGTGAGCAGTTCTTC. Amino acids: CASGQDMGEQFF.

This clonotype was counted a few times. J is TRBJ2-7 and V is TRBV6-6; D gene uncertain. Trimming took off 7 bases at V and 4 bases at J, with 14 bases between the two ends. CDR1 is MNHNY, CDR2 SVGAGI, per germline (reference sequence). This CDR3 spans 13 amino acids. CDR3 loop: CASKAQELYEQYF. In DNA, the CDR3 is TGTGCCAGCAAAGCACAAGAACTTTACGAGCAGTACTTC.

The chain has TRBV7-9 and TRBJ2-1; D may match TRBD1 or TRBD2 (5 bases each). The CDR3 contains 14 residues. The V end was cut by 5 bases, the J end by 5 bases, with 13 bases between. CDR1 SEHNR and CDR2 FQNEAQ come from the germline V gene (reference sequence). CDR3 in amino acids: CASSPGTQNNEQFF. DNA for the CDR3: TGTGCCAGCAGCCCAGGGACCCAAAACAATGAGCAGTTCTTC.

The CDR3 protein is CSASHRQGSNYGYTF. The CDR3 coding sequence is TGCAGTGCTAGCCATAGACAGGGATCTAACTATGGCTACACCTTC. This chain joins TRBV20-1 and TRBJ1-2, with TRBD1 matching 7 bases. This CDR3 region has 15 residues. In germline, CDR1 is DFQATT, CDR2 SNEGSKA (reference sequence). V lost 3 bases, J lost 0 bases, and 7 bases stayed unmatched.

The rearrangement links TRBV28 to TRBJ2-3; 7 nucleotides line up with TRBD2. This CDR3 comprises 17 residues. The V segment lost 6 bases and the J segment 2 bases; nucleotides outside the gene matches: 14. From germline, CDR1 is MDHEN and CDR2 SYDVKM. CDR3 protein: CASRNRGTGTITDTQYF. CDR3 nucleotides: TGTGCCAGCAGAAACCGAGGAACCGGGACTATCACAGATACGCAGTATTTT.

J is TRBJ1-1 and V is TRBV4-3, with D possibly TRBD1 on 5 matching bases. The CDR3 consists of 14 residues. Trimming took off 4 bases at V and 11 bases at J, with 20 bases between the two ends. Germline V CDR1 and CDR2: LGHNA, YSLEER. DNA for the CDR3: TGCGCCAGCAGCCGGGAGTTCGGAAGGGGCGTTGCTTTCTTT. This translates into CASSREFGRGVAFF.